Listed here are 4 T cell receptor beta chains from one sample, sequenced in a study of blood T cell repertoires in COVID-19. Using immunoSEQ multiplex PCR, the repertoire was profiled, and TCRdb retains in-frame clones only, with some absent. The sample contains approximately 210,000 clones, roughly 80% of which appear only once. The material sequenced was peripheral blood. The receptors originated from a woman of 80 years or more with COVID-19, enrolled during active disease.

The chain carries TRBV25-1 and TRBJ2-6, with 7 bases fitting TRBD1. Trimming removed 6 bases from V and 2 bases from J; junction bases left unmatched: 7. CDR3 size: 16 residues. CDR1 is MGHDK and CDR2 is SYGVNS in the germline V gene. CDR3 sequence: CASSLIQGAGANVLTF. CDR3 nucleotide sequence: TGTGCCAGCAGCCTCATTCAGGGGGCTGGGGCCAACGTCCTGACTTTC.

The gene calls are TRBV3-1 (or the pseudogene TRBV3-2) and TRBJ2-6, with 9 bases fitting TRBD1. J gave up 0 bases and V 5 bases, and 8 bases lay outside the gene matches. Germline V lookup: CDR1 LGHDT, CDR2 YNNKEL (reference sequence). This CDR3 spans 18 amino acids. CDR3 sequence: CASSNEGQGISGANVLTF. For the CDR3, the DNA is TGTGCCAGCAGCAACGAGGGACAGGGTATCTCTGGGGCCAACGTCCTGACTTTC.

The chain combines TRBV10-2 with TRBJ1-3; possible D gene TRBD1, 6 bases. Germline V gives CDR1 WSHSY, CDR2 SAAADI. The ends were cut back, 9 bases at V and 1 base at J, with 13 bases in the middle. The CDR3 contains 14 residues. CDR3 residues: CASSEQGSGNTIYF. The CDR3 region has the DNA TGCGCCAGTTCAGAACAGGGATCTGGAAACACCATATATTTT.

The chain joins TRBV5-6 to TRBJ2-7; 12 bases are a match to TRBD1. This CDR3 has 13 residues. V shed 5 bases, J shed 5 bases, and the junction held 2 bases outside the gene matches. Germline V gene data show CDR1 as SGHDT and CDR2 as YYEEEE. The CDR3 spells CASRGTGGHEQYF. CDR3 DNA sequence: TGTGCCAGCAGAGGGACAGGGGGCCACGAGCAGTACTTC.